This is a list of T cell receptor beta chains from one sample in a study of shared clonotypes between healthy human individuals. Produced via immunoSEQ multiplex PCR; TCRdb's table is partial and in-frame only. The sample lists under 1,900,000 clones, less than 99% occurring once. Material for sequencing was naive CD4+ T cells sorted from blood. The receptor source for this set is a man younger than 40 in good health. The CDR3 runs from the conserved cysteine through the conserved F or W. D genes are given only for firm matches. Some rows have no size entry. The others give once, few or many, or a class for an expanded clone.

j_gene | abundance | v_gene | d_gene | CDR3aa | CDR3nt
TRBJ1-4 | - | TRBV15 | - | CATSRAGEDEKLFF | TGTGCCACCAGCAGAGCAGGGGAGGATGAAAAACTGTTTTTT
TRBJ1-2 | - | TRBV7-9 | - | CASSSRDYNYGYTF | TGTGCCAGCAGCTCCAGAGATTATAACTATGGCTACACCTTC
TRBJ2-1 | - | TRBV10-2 | TRBD2 | CASGPAGGPSYNEQFF | TGCGCCAGCGGGCCGGCGGGAGGCCCCTCCTACAATGAGCAGTTCTTC
TRBJ2-5 | - | TRBV5-1 | TRBD1 | CASSVQGAEEETQYF | TGCGCCAGCAGCGTACAGGGGGCGGAGGAAGAGACCCAGTACTTC
TRBJ2-7 | - | TRBV7-9 | TRBD1 | CASSLAGQGRYEQYF | TGTGCCAGCAGCTTAGCGGGACAGGGGAGGTACGAGCAGTACTTC
TRBJ2-3 | - | TRBV7-9 | - | CASSFRGGGGTDTQYF | TGTGCCAGCAGCTTTCGGGGAGGAGGAGGCACAGATACGCAGTATTTT
TRBJ1-1 | - | TRBV5-1 | - | CASTSGQMNTEAFF | TGCGCCAGCACCAGCGGACAGATGAACACTGAAGCTTTCTTT
TRBJ1-3 | once | TRBV5-5 | - | CASSLQGPPGNTIYF | TGTGCCAGCAGCTTGCAGGGGCCACCTGGAAACACCATATATTTT
TRBJ1-5 | - | TRBV7-2 | - | CASSSLPQGDQPQHF | TGTGCCAGCAGCTCCCTGCCACAGGGTGATCAGCCCCAGCATTTT
TRBJ1-5 | - | TRBV5-1 | - | CASSPAGNQPQHF | TGCGCCAGCAGCCCGGCAGGGAATCAGCCCCAGCATTTT
TRBJ2-7 | - | TRBV5-5 | - | CASSLGPDSVQYF | TGTGCCAGCAGCTTGGGCCCGGATTCTGTGCAGTACTTC
TRBJ1-3 | - | TRBV28 | - | CASSLVTGSGNTIYF | TGTGCCAGCAGTTTAGTCACCGGCTCTGGAAACACCATATATTTT
TRBJ2-5 | - | TRBV10-1 | - | CASSDSKLAPETQYF | TGCGCCAGCAGTGACTCCAAACTAGCTCCAGAGACCCAGTACTTC
TRBJ1-2 | - | TRBV6-6 | TRBD1 | CASSSDRGRGGYTF | TGTGCCAGCAGTTCTGACAGGGGGCGCGGTGGCTACACCTTC
TRBJ2-7 | - | TRBV4-1 | - | CASSQPPGGPLYEQYF | TGCGCCAGCAGCCAACCCCCTGGCGGGCCCCTCTACGAGCAGTACTTC
TRBJ2-7 | - | TRBV5-1 | TRBD2 | CASSPGLAAGLTYEQYF | TGCGCCAGCAGCCCGGGGCTTGCAGCGGGACTAACCTACGAGCAGTACTTC
TRBJ2-1 | - | TRBV5-1 | TRBD2 | CASSPMETSGKVRDGNEQFF | TGCGCCAGCAGCCCGATGGAAACTAGCGGGAAAGTACGCGATGGAAATGAGCAGTTCTTC
TRBJ2-1 | - | TRBV10-2 | - | CASSTRVTNEQFF | TGCGCCAGCAGTACCCGGGTAACCAATGAGCAGTTCTTC
TRBJ2-5 | - | TRBV14 | - | CASSQGRRLETQYF | TGTGCCAGCAGCCAAGGTCGAAGGCTAGAGACCCAGTACTTC
TRBJ2-7 | - | TRBV19 | TRBD1 | CASSVRTGLEQYF | TGTGCCAGTAGTGTTCGGACAGGGCTCGAGCAGTACTTC
TRBJ2-2 | - | TRBV11-3 | - | CASSLHTGELFF | TGTGCCAGCAGCTTACACACCGGGGAGCTGTTTTTT
TRBJ2-1 | - | TRBV29-1 | TRBD2 | CSVKPVLGLAVEQFF | TGCAGCGTTAAACCCGTTCTCGGACTAGCGGTTGAGCAGTTCTTC
TRBJ2-7 | - | TRBV5-1 | TRBD2 | CASSLALGLAGGYEQYF | TGCGCCAGCAGCTTGGCCCTAGGGCTAGCGGGAGGCTACGAGCAGTACTTC
TRBJ2-7 | - | TRBV5-6 | - | CASISGPYEQYF | TGTGCCAGCATTAGCGGACCCTACGAGCAGTACTTC
TRBJ1-2 | - | TRBV25-1 | - | CASSDRGAGYGYTF | TGTGCCAGCAGTGACAGGGGCGCCGGCTATGGCTACACCTTC
TRBJ1-3 | - | TRBV28 | - | CASTRLRSGNTIYF | TGTGCCAGCACCAGACTGCGCTCTGGAAACACCATATATTTT
TRBJ2-1 | once | TRBV4-3 | - | CASSQEGAQFF | TGCGCCAGCAGCCAAGAAGGGGCGCAGTTCTTC
TRBJ2-7 | - | TRBV18 | TRBD1 | CASSGTGGYEQYF | TGTGCCAGCTCGGGGACAGGGGGATACGAGCAGTACTTC
TRBJ2-6 | - | TRBV5-4 | - | CASSGGFGNSGANVLTF | TGTGCCAGCAGCGGGGGATTCGGAAACTCTGGGGCCAACGTCCTGACTTTC
TRBJ2-6 | - | TRBV5-1 | - | CASSRVIGANVLTF | TGCGCCAGCAGCAGGGTAATTGGGGCCAACGTCCTGACTTTC
TRBJ1-5 | - | TRBV28 | - | CASTHLGTQGINQPQHF | TGTGCCAGCACCCATTTAGGGACCCAGGGGATTAATCAGCCCCAGCATTTT
TRBJ2-7 | - | TRBV11-3 | - | CASSLTGRAYEQYF | TGTGCCAGCAGCCTGACGGGGCGAGCCTACGAGCAGTACTTC
TRBJ1-2 | - | TRBV5-1 | TRBD1 | CASSLEGQGYYGYTF | TGCGCCAGCAGCTTGGAAGGACAGGGCTACTATGGCTACACCTTC
TRBJ2-7 | - | TRBV18 | - | CASSPGPTSYEQYF | TGTGCCAGCTCACCAGGGCCGACCTCCTACGAGCAGTACTTC
TRBJ2-1 | - | TRBV9 | - | CASSVSGLSYNEQFF | TGTGCCAGCAGCGTCTCTGGACTTTCCTACAATGAGCAGTTCTTC
TRBJ1-2 | - | TRBV7-9 | - | CASSFPGRGYTF | TGTGCCAGCAGCTTTCCCGGACGGGGCTACACCTTC
TRBJ2-7 | once | TRBV2 | - | CASSDRGYYEQYF | TGTGCCAGCAGTGACAGGGGCTATTACGAGCAGTACTTC
TRBJ1-5 | - | TRBV28 | - | CASSSGAYSNQPQHF | TGTGCCAGCAGCTCGGGGGCCTATAGCAATCAGCCCCAGCATTTT
TRBJ2-7 | - | TRBV14 | - | CASSLGAAYLSYEQYF | TGTGCCAGCAGTCTGGGCGCGGCATACCTTTCCTACGAGCAGTACTTC
TRBJ2-2 | - | TRBV6-5 | TRBD2 | CASSYALAGGAGELFF | TGTGCCAGCAGTTACGCGCTAGCGGGAGGGGCCGGGGAGCTGTTTTTT
TRBJ2-3 | - | TRBV5-1 | TRBD1 | CASSLAPAGQGYTQYF | TGCGCCAGCAGCTTGGCCCCAGCGGGACAGGGGTATACGCAGTATTTT
TRBJ2-2 | once | TRBV9 | - | CASSVPADNTGELFF | TGTGCCAGCAGCGTACCAGCCGATAACACCGGGGAGCTGTTTTTT